This TCR beta chain was identified in a study of control samples from healthy donors and cancer patients. The V and J ends lost 6 bases and 5 bases respectively, with 10 bases between them. The CDR3 consists of 12 residues. Germline-derived CDR1 and CDR2 are LGHNT and FRNRAP. Clones were read by immunoSEQ multiplex PCR, and TCRdb kept only the in-frame ones, dropping some. This sample has about 170,000 clones, with around 90% found just once. The specimen was blood. The TCR sequence derives from a woman between 25 and 40 years old in good health. This chain joins TRBV12-5 and TRBJ1-2; no clear D. The CDR3 here is CASGISVYGYTF. DNA for the CDR3: TGTGCTAGTGGCATATCGGTTTATGGCTACACCTTC.